This T cell receptor (beta chain) was sequenced during a study of T-cell memory formation after mild COVID-19. The wider study: Clusters of TCRs were largely donor specific. General observations from the study: A balance of CD4 and CD8 characterized clones contracting day 15 to 85, whereas later expanders leaned CD4+. Pre-infection memory held some responding clones, suggesting pre-existing cross-reactive T cells responded.

Each CDR3 protein is one row after TCRdb ran MiXCR on the 5' RACE reads. The data contain approximately 400,000 distinct CDR3 sequences, 20% to 25% of them singletons. This clonotype occurred a few times. Its target is unknown. Germline V CDR1 and CDR2: SNHLY, FYNNEI. The CDR3 sequence is 16 residues long. Losses at the gene ends were 8 bases for V and 2 bases for J; bases not matched to a gene: 8. The sample consisted of PBMCs or a T cell subset sorted from them (not recorded which). The chain has TRBV2 and TRBJ2-3; 12 bases map to TRBD2. The TCR comes from an adult woman who had mild COVID-19 (a few samples of this study predate the infection). Cell type and time point are not known. This chain's CDR3 is CASRRTSGAYTDTQYF. In DNA, the CDR3 is TGTGCCAGCCGGAGGACTAGCGGGGCGTACACAGATACGCAGTATTTT.